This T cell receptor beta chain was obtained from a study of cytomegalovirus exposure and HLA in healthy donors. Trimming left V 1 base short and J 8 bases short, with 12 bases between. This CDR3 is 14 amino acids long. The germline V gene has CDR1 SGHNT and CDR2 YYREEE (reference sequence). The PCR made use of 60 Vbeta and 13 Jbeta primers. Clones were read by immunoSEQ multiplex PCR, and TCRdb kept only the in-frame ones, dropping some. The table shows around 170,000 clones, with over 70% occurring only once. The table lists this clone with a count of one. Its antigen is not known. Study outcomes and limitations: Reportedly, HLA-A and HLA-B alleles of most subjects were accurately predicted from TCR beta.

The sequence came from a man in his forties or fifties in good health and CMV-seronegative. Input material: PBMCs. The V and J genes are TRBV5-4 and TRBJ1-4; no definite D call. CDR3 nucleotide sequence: TGTGCCAGCAGCTTGTCCTCCTCCCGGGAAAAACTGTTTTTT. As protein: CASSLSSSREKLFF.